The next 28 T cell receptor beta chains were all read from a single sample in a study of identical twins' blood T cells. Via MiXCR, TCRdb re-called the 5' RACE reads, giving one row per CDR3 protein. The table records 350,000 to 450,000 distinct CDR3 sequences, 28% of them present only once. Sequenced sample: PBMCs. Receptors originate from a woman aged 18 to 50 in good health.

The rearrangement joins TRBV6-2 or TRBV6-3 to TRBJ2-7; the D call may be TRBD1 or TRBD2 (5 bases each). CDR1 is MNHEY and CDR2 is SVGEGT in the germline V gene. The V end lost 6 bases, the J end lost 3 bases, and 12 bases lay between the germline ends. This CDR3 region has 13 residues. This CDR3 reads CASSGAGNYEQYF. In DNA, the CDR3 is TGTGCCAGCAGCGGGGCAGGTAACTACGAGCAGTACTTC.

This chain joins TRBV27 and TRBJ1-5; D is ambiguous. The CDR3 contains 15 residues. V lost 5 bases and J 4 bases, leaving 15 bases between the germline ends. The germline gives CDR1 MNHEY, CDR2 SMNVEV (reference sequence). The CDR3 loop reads CASSLMAKGNQPQHF. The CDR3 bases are TGTGCCAGCAGTCTTATGGCGAAAGGAAATCAGCCCCAGCATTTT.

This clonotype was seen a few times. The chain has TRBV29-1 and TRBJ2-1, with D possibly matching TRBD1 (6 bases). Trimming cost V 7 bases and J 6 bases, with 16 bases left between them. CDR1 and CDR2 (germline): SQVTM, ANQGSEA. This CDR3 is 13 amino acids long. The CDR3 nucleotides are TGCAGCGCCGGGCGACAGGTCCTCAATGAGCAGTTCTTC. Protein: CSAGRQVLNEQFF.

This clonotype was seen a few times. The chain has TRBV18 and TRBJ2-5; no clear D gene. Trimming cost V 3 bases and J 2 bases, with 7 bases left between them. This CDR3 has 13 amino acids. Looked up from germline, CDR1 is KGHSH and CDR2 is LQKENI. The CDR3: CASSPVQQETQYF. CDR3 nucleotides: TGTGCCAGCTCACCGGTACAGCAAGAGACCCAGTACTTC.

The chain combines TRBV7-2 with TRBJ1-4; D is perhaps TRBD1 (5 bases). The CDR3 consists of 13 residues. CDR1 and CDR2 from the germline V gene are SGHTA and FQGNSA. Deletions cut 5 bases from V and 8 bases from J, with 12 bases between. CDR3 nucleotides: TGTGCCAGCAGCCCGGGGGTGCGAGAAAAACTGTTTTTT. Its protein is CASSPGVREKLFF.

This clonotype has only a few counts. The CDR3 coding sequence is TGCGCCAGCAGCTTGGAGCTAGCGAAGGGCGAGCAGTACTTC. Its translation is CASSLELAKGEQYF. The J gene is TRBJ2-7, the V gene TRBV5-1, with D perhaps matching TRBD2 (6 bases). Germline V CDR1 and CDR2: SGHRS, YFSETQ. V was clipped by 0 bases and J by 6 bases, with 13 bases between them. The CDR3 has 14 amino acids.

This CDR3 reads CASSSRTEWATNEKLFF. In nucleotides, the CDR3 is TGTGCCAGCAGTTCGAGAACGGAGTGGGCAACTAATGAAAAACTGTTTTTT. The rearrangement links TRBV7-9 to TRBJ1-4; D ambiguous. Germline lookup yields CDR1 SEHNR and CDR2 FQNEAQ (reference sequence). The V end lost 6 bases, the J end lost 0 bases, and 17 bases lay between the germline ends. The CDR3 length is 17 residues.

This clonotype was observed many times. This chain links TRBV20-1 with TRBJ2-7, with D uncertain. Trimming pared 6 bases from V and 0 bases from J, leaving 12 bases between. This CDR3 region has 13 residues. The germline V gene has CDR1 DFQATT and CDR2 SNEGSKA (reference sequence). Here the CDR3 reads CSAYSENSYEQYF. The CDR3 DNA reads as TGCAGTGCCTACAGCGAGAACTCCTACGAGCAGTACTTC.

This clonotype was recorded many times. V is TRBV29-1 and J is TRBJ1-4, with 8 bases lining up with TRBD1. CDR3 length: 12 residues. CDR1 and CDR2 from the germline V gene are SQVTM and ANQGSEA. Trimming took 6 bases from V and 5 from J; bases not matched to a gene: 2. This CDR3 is CSVQGGNEKLFF. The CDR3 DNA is TGCAGCGTACAGGGGGGAAATGAAAAACTGTTTTTT.

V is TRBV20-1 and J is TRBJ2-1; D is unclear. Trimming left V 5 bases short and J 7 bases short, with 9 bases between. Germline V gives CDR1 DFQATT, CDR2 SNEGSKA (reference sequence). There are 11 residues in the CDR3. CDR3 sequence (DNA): TGCAGTGCTTCCCGGTTGAATGAGCAGTTCTTC. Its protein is CSASRLNEQFF.

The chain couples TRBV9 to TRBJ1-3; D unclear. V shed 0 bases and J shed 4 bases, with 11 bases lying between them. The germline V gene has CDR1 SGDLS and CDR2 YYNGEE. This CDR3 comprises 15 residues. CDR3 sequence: CASSVGPSIGNTIYF. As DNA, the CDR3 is TGTGCCAGCAGCGTAGGACCGTCGATCGGAAACACCATATATTTT.

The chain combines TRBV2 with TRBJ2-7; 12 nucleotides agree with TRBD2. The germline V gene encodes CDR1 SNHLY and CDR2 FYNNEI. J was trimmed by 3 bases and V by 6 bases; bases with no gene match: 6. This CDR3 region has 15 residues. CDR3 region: CASRPGLAGRYEQYF. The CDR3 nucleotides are TGTGCCAGCAGGCCAGGACTAGCGGGACGCTACGAGCAGTACTTC.

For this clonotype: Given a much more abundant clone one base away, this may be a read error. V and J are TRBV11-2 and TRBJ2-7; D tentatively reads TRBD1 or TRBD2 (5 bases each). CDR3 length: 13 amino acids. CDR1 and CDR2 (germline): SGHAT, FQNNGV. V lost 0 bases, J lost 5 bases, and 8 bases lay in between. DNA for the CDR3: TGTGCCAGCAGCTTAGATCTGGGGGACGAGCAGTACTTC. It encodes CASSLDLGDEQYF.

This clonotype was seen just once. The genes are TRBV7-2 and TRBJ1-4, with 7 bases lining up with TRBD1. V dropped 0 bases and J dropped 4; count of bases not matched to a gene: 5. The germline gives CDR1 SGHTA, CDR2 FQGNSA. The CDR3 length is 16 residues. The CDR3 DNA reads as TGTGCCAGCAGCTTAGCGGGGGACAGCTTTAATGAAAAACTGTTTTTT. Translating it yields CASSLAGDSFNEKLFF.

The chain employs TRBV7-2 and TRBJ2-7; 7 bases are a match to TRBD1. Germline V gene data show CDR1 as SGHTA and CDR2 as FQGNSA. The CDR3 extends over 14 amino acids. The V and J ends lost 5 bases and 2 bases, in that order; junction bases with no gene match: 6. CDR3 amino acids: CASSGRDRTYEQYF. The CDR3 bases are TGTGCCAGCAGCGGCCGGGACAGAACCTACGAGCAGTACTTC.

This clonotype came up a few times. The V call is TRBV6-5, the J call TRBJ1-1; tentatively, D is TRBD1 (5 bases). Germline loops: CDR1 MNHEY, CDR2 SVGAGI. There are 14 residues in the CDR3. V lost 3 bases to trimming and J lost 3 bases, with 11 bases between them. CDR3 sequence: CASSYQQGHTEAFF. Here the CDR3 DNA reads TGTGCCAGCAGTTATCAGCAGGGTCACACTGAAGCTTTCTTT.

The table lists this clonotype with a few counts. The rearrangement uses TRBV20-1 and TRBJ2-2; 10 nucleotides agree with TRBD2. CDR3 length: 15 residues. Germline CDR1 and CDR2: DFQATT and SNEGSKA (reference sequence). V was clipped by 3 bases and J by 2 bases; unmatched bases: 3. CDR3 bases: TGCAGTGCTAGCCCTAGCGGGGGAAACACCGGGGAGCTGTTTTTT. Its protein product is CSASPSGGNTGELFF.

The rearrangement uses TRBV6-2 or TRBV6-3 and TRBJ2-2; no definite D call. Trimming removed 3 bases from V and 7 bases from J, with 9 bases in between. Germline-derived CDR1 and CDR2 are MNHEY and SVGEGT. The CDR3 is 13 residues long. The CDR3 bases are TGTGCCAGCAGTTATCGGTTGAGCGGGGAGCTGTTTTTT. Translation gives CASSYRLSGELFF.

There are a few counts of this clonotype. CDR3 sequence (DNA): TGTGCCAGCTCACTACAGGACGAGCAGTTCTTC. It encodes CASSLQDEQFF. The chain links TRBV18 to TRBJ2-1; D is perhaps TRBD1 (5 bases). The CDR3 sequence is 11 residues long. V dropped 4 bases and J dropped 10 bases, with 8 bases sitting between them. Per the germline V gene, CDR1 is KGHSH and CDR2 is LQKENI.

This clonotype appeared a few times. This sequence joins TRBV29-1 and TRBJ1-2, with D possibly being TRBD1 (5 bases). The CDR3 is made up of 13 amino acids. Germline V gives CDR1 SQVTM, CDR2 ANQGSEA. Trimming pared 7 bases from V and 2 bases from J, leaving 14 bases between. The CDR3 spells CSASPQDNYGYTF. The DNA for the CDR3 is TGCAGCGCGAGCCCACAGGACAACTATGGCTACACCTTC.

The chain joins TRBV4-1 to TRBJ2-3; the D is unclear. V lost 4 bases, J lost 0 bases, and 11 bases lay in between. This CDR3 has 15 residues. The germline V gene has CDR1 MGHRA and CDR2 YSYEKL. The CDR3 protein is CASSPYGLSTDTQYF. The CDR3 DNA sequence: TGCGCCAGCAGCCCGTACGGGCTTAGCACAGATACGCAGTATTTT.

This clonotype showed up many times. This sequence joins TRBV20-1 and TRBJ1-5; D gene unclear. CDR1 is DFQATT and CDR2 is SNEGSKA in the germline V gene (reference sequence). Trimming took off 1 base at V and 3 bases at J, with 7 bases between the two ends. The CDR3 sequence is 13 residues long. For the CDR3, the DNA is TGCAGTGCTAGAGGGGTTAACAATCAGCCCCAGCATTTT. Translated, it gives CSARGVNNQPQHF.

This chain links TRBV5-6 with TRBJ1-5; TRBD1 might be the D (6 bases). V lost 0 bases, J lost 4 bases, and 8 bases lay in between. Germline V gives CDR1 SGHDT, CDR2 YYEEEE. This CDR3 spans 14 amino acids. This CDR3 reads CASSLVQGNQPQHF. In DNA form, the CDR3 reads TGTGCCAGCAGCTTGGTGCAGGGGAATCAGCCCCAGCATTTT.

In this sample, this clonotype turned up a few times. This CDR3 is CASSARPSGTQHF. The CDR3 DNA follows: TGTGCCAGCAGCGCCAGACCGAGCGGGACCCAGCATTTT. The chain carries TRBV7-2 and TRBJ1-5; the D is unclear. V gave up 5 bases and J gave up 11 bases, with 16 bases separating them. Germline CDR1 and CDR2: SGHTA and FQGNSA. The length of the CDR3 is 13 residues.

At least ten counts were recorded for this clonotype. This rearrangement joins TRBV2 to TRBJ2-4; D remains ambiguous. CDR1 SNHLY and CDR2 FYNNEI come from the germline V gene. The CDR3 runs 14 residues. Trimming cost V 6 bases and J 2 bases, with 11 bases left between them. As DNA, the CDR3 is TGTGCCAGCAGAACAAAGTCTTCCAAAAACATTCAGTACTTC. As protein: CASRTKSSKNIQYF.

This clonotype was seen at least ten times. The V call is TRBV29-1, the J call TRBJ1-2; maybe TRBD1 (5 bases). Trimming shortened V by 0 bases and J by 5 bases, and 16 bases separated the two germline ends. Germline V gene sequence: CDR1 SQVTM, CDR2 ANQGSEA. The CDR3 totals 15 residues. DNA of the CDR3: TGCAGCGTTGAAGATCTCGGTGTCGGGGGGTATGGCTACACCTTC. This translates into CSVEDLGVGGYGYTF.

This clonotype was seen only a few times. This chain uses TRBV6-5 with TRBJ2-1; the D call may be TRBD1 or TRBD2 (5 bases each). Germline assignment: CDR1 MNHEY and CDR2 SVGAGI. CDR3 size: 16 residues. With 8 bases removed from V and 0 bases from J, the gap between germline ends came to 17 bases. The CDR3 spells CASGKSGASSYNEQFF. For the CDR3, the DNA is TGTGCCAGCGGAAAATCCGGGGCCAGCTCCTACAATGAGCAGTTCTTC.

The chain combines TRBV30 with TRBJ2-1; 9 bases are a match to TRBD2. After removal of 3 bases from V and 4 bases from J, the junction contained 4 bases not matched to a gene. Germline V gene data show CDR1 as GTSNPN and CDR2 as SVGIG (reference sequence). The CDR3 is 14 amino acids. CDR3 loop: CAWRGSGSYNEQFF. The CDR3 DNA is TGTGCCTGGAGAGGTAGCGGGAGTTACAATGAGCAGTTCTTC. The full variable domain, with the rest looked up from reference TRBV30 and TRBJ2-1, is SQTIHQWPATLVQPVGSPLSLECTVEGTSNPNLYWYRQAAGRGLQLLFYSVGIGQISSEVPQNLSASRPQDRQFILSSKKLLLSDSGFYLCAWRGSGSYNEQFFGPGTRLTVL.